This T cell receptor beta chain was recovered during a study of blood T cell repertoires in COVID-19. Trimming took 7 bases from V and 0 from J, leaving 10 bases between them. CDR3 length: 14 residues. CDR1 and CDR2 (germline): SNHLY, FYNNEI. Assay used: immunoSEQ multiplex PCR; TCRdb lists only in-frame clones, some missing. The data show almost 80,000 clones, roughly 85% seen once. J is TRBJ2-1 and V is TRBV2; D remains ambiguous. The specimen sequenced was peripheral blood. The TCR sequence derives from an older woman with acute or convalescent COVID-19. This chain's CDR3 is CASTQFGSYNEQFF. The CDR3 DNA is TGTGCCAGCACCCAATTCGGCTCCTACAATGAGCAGTTCTTC.